This T cell receptor (beta chain) comes out of a study of blood T cell repertoires in COVID-19. Clones were read by immunoSEQ multiplex PCR, and TCRdb kept only the in-frame ones, dropping some. This sample carries some 320,000 clones, approximately 91% of them seen once, and the ten largest clones take about 4.2%. V was clipped by 6 bases and J by 3 bases, with 11 bases between them. CDR3 length: 13 residues. Germline V gives CDR1 MNHEY, CDR2 SVGAGI. The receptor was derived from a woman aged 30 to 39 who had been exposed to COVID-19. The sample consisted of PBMCs or T cells enriched from blood (not recorded which). The chain links TRBV6-5 to TRBJ1-1; weak D call: TRBD1 (5 bases). The CDR3 sequence is CASRLREDTEAFF. The CDR3 nucleotides are TGTGCCAGCAGACTCAGGGAAGACACTGAAGCTTTCTTT.